Following are 9 T cell receptor beta chains from one sample sequenced in a study of control samples from healthy donors and cancer patients. Generated by immunoSEQ multiplex PCR, the TCRdb table keeps only in-frame clones and is missing some. The sample consists of approximately 220,000 clones, roughly 94% of them appearing once. Sequenced: blood. These receptors were obtained from a man in his forties or fifties in good health.

The chain joins TRBV6-2 or TRBV6-3 to TRBJ1-1; weak D call: TRBD1 (5 bases). V was cut by 0 bases and J by 1 base, with 12 bases left in between. Germline CDR1 and CDR2: MNHEY and SVGEGT. This CDR3 is 16 amino acids long. This CDR3 is CASSYSFPGPNTEAFF. The CDR3, as DNA: TGTGCCAGCAGTTACTCGTTTCCAGGGCCGAACACTGAAGCTTTCTTT.

V and J are TRBV5-1 and TRBJ2-3; no reliable D call. V lost 4 bases, J lost 1 base, and 13 bases lay in between. The CDR3 consists of 15 residues. CDR1 is SGHRS and CDR2 is YFSETQ in the germline V gene. Here the CDR3 DNA reads TGCGCCAGCAGCCAGGATGGACCCCGCACAGATACGCAGTATTTT. It codes for CASSQDGPRTDTQYF.

The V gene is TRBV19, the J gene TRBJ2-1; 7 positions agree with TRBD1. The CDR3 has 14 amino acids. V was pared by 9 bases and J by 4 bases, with 9 bases of the junction left unmatched. Germline V CDR1 and CDR2: LNHDA, SQIVND (reference sequence). The CDR3 DNA is TGTGCCAGCTCCACCGGGACAGAGTACAATGAGCAGTTCTTC. Translation gives CASSTGTEYNEQFF.

V usage is TRBV29-1 and J usage is TRBJ2-7; D unresolved. The germline V gene encodes CDR1 SQVTM and CDR2 ANQGSEA. CDR3 length: 11 residues. V was pared by 6 bases and J by 4 bases, with 10 bases between. The CDR3 loop reads CSVASTYEQYF. CDR3 nucleotide sequence: TGCAGCGTAGCCAGCACTTACGAGCAGTACTTC.

J is TRBJ2-2 and V is TRBV11-3; D is perhaps TRBD1 (6 bases). The ends were cut back, 1 base at V and 3 bases at J, with 9 bases in the middle. The germline V gene encodes CDR1 SGHNT and CDR2 YENEEA. The CDR3 totals 15 residues. CDR3: CASSLGTVYTGELFF. For the CDR3, the DNA is TGTGCCAGCAGCTTAGGGACAGTATACACCGGGGAGCTGTTTTTT.

J is TRBJ2-3 and V is TRBV2, with 8 bases fitting TRBD2. CDR1 and CDR2 from the germline V gene are SNHLY and FYNNEI. V lost 5 bases, J lost 1 base, and 11 bases stayed unmatched. CDR3 length: 17 residues. CDR3 residues: CASSRRGAGDGTDTQYF. The CDR3, as DNA: TGTGCCAGCAGTAGGCGAGGAGCGGGGGACGGCACAGATACGCAGTATTTT.

V usage is TRBV5-3 and J usage is TRBJ2-2; 12 bases line up with TRBD1. TRBV5-3 is filed as an ORF, its function uncertain. The CDR3 is 13 residues long. V lost 0 bases to trimming and J lost 17 bases; unmatched junction nucleotides: 5. CDR3 in DNA: TGTGCCAGAAGCTTGGAGGGACAGGGGGCGGGTTTTTTT. Translated, it gives CARSLEGQGAGFF.

CDR3 residues: CASSSTGNLESPLHF. Written as DNA, the CDR3 is TGCGCCAGCAGCTCTACAGGGAATCTAGAATCACCCCTCCACTTT. J is TRBJ1-6 and V is TRBV5-1; possibly TRBD1 for D (6 bases). The ends were cut back, 3 bases at V and 10 bases at J, with 17 bases in the middle. Germline V gene sequence: CDR1 SGHRS, CDR2 YFSETQ. The CDR3 sequence is 15 residues long.

The chain is built from TRBV6-5 and TRBJ2-3; D call uncertain. The CDR3 spans 15 residues. The germline V and J ends were trimmed by 6 bases and 0 bases, with 13 bases remaining between them. Germline V gene sequence: CDR1 MNHEY, CDR2 SVGAGI. The CDR3 reads CASRVNTRSTDTQYF. DNA for the CDR3: TGTGCCAGCAGGGTTAACACCCGCAGCACAGATACGCAGTATTTT.